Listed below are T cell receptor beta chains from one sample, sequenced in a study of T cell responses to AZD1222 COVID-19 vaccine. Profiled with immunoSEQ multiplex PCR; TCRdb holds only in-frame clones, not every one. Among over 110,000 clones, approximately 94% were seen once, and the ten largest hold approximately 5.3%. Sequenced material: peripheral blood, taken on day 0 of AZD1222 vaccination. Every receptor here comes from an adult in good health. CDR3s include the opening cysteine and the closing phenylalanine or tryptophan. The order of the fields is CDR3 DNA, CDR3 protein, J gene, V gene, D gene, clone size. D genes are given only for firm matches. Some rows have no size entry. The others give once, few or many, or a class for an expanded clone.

CDR3 DNA: TGTGCCAGCAGCAAATCCGGGACAGGGAACGAGCAGTACTTC
CDR3 protein: CASSKSGTGNEQYF
J gene: TRBJ2-7
V gene: TRBV7-6
D gene: TRBD1
clone size: .

CDR3 DNA: TGTGCCAGCTCACCAGGTCAGGGTGGTGAAAAACTGTTTTTT
CDR3 protein: CASSPGQGGEKLFF
J gene: TRBJ1-4
V gene: TRBV18
D gene: .
clone size: .

CDR3 DNA: TGCGCCAGCAGTTTATCAGGGGGAGACTATGGCTACACCTTC
CDR3 protein: CASSLSGGDYGYTF
J gene: TRBJ1-2
V gene: TRBV5-1
D gene: TRBD1
clone size: few

CDR3 DNA: TGTGCCAGCAGTTTCACAGCTGAAGCTTTCTTT
CDR3 protein: CASSFTAEAFF
J gene: TRBJ1-1
V gene: TRBV2
D gene: .
clone size: .

CDR3 DNA: TGTGCTAGTGGTTTGGCACTGCAGGGGCCAGAAGCTTTCTTT
CDR3 protein: CASGLALQGPEAFF
J gene: TRBJ1-1
V gene: TRBV12-5
D gene: .
clone size: .

CDR3 DNA: TGTGCCAGCTCACCGGCGGGACAGGGAGATCAGCCCCAGCATTTT
CDR3 protein: CASSPAGQGDQPQHF
J gene: TRBJ1-5
V gene: TRBV18
D gene: TRBD1
clone size: .

CDR3 DNA: TGCGCCAGCAGCCAAGATCGGGCGAGCAATCAGCCCCAGCATTTT
CDR3 protein: CASSQDRASNQPQHF
J gene: TRBJ1-5
V gene: TRBV4-3
D gene: .
clone size: .

CDR3 DNA: TGCGCCAGCAGCGTAACATTGGGGGGACTTAACACTGAAGCTTTCTTT
CDR3 protein: CASSVTLGGLNTEAFF
J gene: TRBJ1-1
V gene: TRBV5-1
D gene: .
clone size: few

CDR3 DNA: TGTGCCAGCAGTTATCTGGACAGGGTCCAAGAGACCCAGTACTTC
CDR3 protein: CASSYLDRVQETQYF
J gene: TRBJ2-5
V gene: TRBV6-2/TRBV6-3
D gene: TRBD1
clone size: .

CDR3 DNA: TGTGCCAGCAGTTACTCGAGGGGCGCGGAGTTACACGAGCAGTACTTC
CDR3 protein: CASSYSRGAELHEQYF
J gene: TRBJ2-7
V gene: TRBV6-5
D gene: .
clone size: .

CDR3 DNA: TGTGCCAGCTCACCACCGGCAGGCCTAGGGGACGAGCAGTACTTC
CDR3 protein: CASSPPAGLGDEQYF
J gene: TRBJ2-7
V gene: TRBV18
D gene: .
clone size: .

CDR3 DNA: TGTGCCAGCAGCTTAGCAGGGGGACTAGCGGGAGGGCCCGATACGCAGTATTTT
CDR3 protein: CASSLAGGLAGGPDTQYF
J gene: TRBJ2-3
V gene: TRBV7-8
D gene: TRBD2
clone size: .

CDR3 DNA: TGTGCCAGCAGACGTATGGTAGCGGGAGGTCTTTACGAGCAGTACTTC
CDR3 protein: CASRRMVAGGLYEQYF
J gene: TRBJ2-7
V gene: TRBV27
D gene: TRBD2
clone size: .

CDR3 DNA: TGTGCCAGCAGTTGGGGCACCGGGGAGCTGTTTTTT
CDR3 protein: CASSWGTGELFF
J gene: TRBJ2-2
V gene: TRBV6-2/TRBV6-3
D gene: .
clone size: few

CDR3 DNA: TGCGCCAGCAGCTTGGGAGTCAATGAAAAACTGTTTTTT
CDR3 protein: CASSLGVNEKLFF
J gene: TRBJ1-4
V gene: TRBV5-1
D gene: .
clone size: .

CDR3 DNA: TGTGCCAGCAGTTTAGGCAGGGCGGCCAATCAGCCCCAGCATTTT
CDR3 protein: CASSLGRAANQPQHF
J gene: TRBJ1-5
V gene: TRBV2
D gene: .
clone size: .

CDR3 DNA: TGCGCCACCCAGGACAGAATGAACACTGAAGCTTTCTTT
CDR3 protein: CATQDRMNTEAFF
J gene: TRBJ1-1
V gene: TRBV4-3
D gene: .
clone size: .

CDR3 DNA: TGCGCCAGCAGCTTGAGTCAGGGAATAGCCTACGAGCAGTACTTC
CDR3 protein: CASSLSQGIAYEQYF
J gene: TRBJ2-7
V gene: TRBV5-1
D gene: .
clone size: .

CDR3 DNA: TGTGCCAGCAGTTACTCGGTCAGGCTCGAAAAACTGTTTTTT
CDR3 protein: CASSYSVRLEKLFF
J gene: TRBJ1-4
V gene: TRBV6-2/TRBV6-3
D gene: .
clone size: once

CDR3 DNA: TGTGCCAGCTCACGAACAGACAATGAGCAGTTCTTC
CDR3 protein: CASSRTDNEQFF
J gene: TRBJ2-1
V gene: TRBV18
D gene: .
clone size: .

CDR3 DNA: TGTGCCTCCGGGCAGGGCTCCTACGAGCAGTACTTC
CDR3 protein: CASGQGSYEQYF
J gene: TRBJ2-7
V gene: TRBV6-5
D gene: .
clone size: once

CDR3 DNA: TGTGCCAGCAGTGAAGGTCAGGCACAGTCAGGGGGGCCCCAGCATTTT
CDR3 protein: CASSEGQAQSGGPQHF
J gene: TRBJ1-5
V gene: TRBV2
D gene: TRBD1
clone size: .

CDR3 DNA: TGCGCCAGCAGCCAAAATAGGAAACTGTTTTTT
CDR3 protein: CASSQNRKLFF
J gene: TRBJ1-4
V gene: TRBV4-1
D gene: .
clone size: .

CDR3 DNA: TGCGCCAGCAGCCCGTGGGCGGGAGGTACGGAGACCCAGTACTTC
CDR3 protein: CASSPWAGGTETQYF
J gene: TRBJ2-5
V gene: TRBV5-1
D gene: TRBD2
clone size: .

CDR3 DNA: TGCGCCAGCAGCCAAGAAGGGGATGTGGGACTAGCGGGATGGAGCTCCTACAATGAGCAGTTCTTC
CDR3 protein: CASSQEGDVGLAGWSSYNEQFF
J gene: TRBJ2-1
V gene: TRBV4-3
D gene: TRBD2
clone size: .

CDR3 DNA: TGTGCCAGCAGCTTGGCGGGTCGGGGGGGAGGCACCGGGGAGCTGTTTTTT
CDR3 protein: CASSLAGRGGGTGELFF
J gene: TRBJ2-2
V gene: TRBV5-4
D gene: TRBD2
clone size: .

CDR3 DNA: TGTGCCAGCAGTAGCCTACAGGGCTCTGGCTACACCTTC
CDR3 protein: CASSSLQGSGYTF
J gene: TRBJ1-2
V gene: TRBV6-2/TRBV6-3
D gene: .
clone size: .

CDR3 DNA: TGTGCCAGCTCACGCGGACAGGGGGCGCCCGGGGAGCTGTTTTTT
CDR3 protein: CASSRGQGAPGELFF
J gene: TRBJ2-2
V gene: TRBV18
D gene: TRBD1
clone size: .

CDR3 DNA: TGTGCCAGCAGCGTAGACCCGGCGGGCACCGGGGAGCTGTTTTTT
CDR3 protein: CASSVDPAGTGELFF
J gene: TRBJ2-2
V gene: TRBV9
D gene: .
clone size: .

CDR3 DNA: TGTGCCAGCAGTTACCTGGGACGTCATACGGATACGCAGTATTTT
CDR3 protein: CASSYLGRHTDTQYF
J gene: TRBJ2-3
V gene: TRBV6-5
D gene: .
clone size: .

CDR3 DNA: TGTGCCAGCAGTCCGGGCGGCTATAATGAAAAACTGTTTTTT
CDR3 protein: CASSPGGYNEKLFF
J gene: TRBJ1-4
V gene: TRBV3-1/TRBV3-2
D gene: .
clone size: .

CDR3 DNA: TGTGCCAGCAGTTTGGGGGGTTCTACCTACGAGCAGTACTTC
CDR3 protein: CASSLGGSTYEQYF
J gene: TRBJ2-7
V gene: TRBV28
D gene: .
clone size: .

CDR3 DNA: TGTGCCACCAGCAGAGATTCTTATGGCTACACCTTC
CDR3 protein: CATSRDSYGYTF
J gene: TRBJ1-2
V gene: TRBV15
D gene: .
clone size: .

CDR3 DNA: TGTGCCAGCAGCCAAGCCCTGAGCTCCTACGAGCAGTACTTC
CDR3 protein: CASSQALSSYEQYF
J gene: TRBJ2-7
V gene: TRBV3-1/TRBV3-2
D gene: .
clone size: .

CDR3 DNA: TGTGCCAGCAGCTTTGCTCCGCCGGCCTACACAGATACGCAGTATTTT
CDR3 protein: CASSFAPPAYTDTQYF
J gene: TRBJ2-3
V gene: TRBV12-1
D gene: .
clone size: .

CDR3 DNA: TGTGCCAGTAGTATGGTGGCAGGGGTGTTCAACGAGCAGTACTTC
CDR3 protein: CASSMVAGVFNEQYF
J gene: TRBJ2-7
V gene: TRBV19
D gene: .
clone size: .

CDR3 DNA: TGTGCCAGCAGTTATTTAGAAGCTAACTATGGCTACACCTTC
CDR3 protein: CASSYLEANYGYTF
J gene: TRBJ1-2
V gene: TRBV6-2/TRBV6-3
D gene: .
clone size: .

CDR3 DNA: TGTGCCAGCAGCCAAGGGTGGAAACTGGCGAACACCGGGGAGCTGTTTTTT
CDR3 protein: CASSQGWKLANTGELFF
J gene: TRBJ2-2
V gene: TRBV3-1/TRBV3-2
D gene: .
clone size: .

CDR3 DNA: TGTGCCAGCAGCTTCGGCCGGGCTGGAAACACCATATATTTT
CDR3 protein: CASSFGRAGNTIYF
J gene: TRBJ1-3
V gene: TRBV5-6
D gene: .
clone size: .

CDR3 DNA: TGTGCCAGCAGCGCAACCGGGAGGACGCAGTATTTT
CDR3 protein: CASSATGRTQYF
J gene: TRBJ2-3
V gene: TRBV9
D gene: TRBD2
clone size: .

CDR3 DNA: TGTGCCAGCGCCACTACGCTTGGGGAGCAGTACTTC
CDR3 protein: CASATTLGEQYF
J gene: TRBJ2-7
V gene: TRBV27
D gene: .
clone size: .

CDR3 DNA: TGTGCCAGCAGTGAAGGGACAGGGATCTACGAGCAGTACTTC
CDR3 protein: CASSEGTGIYEQYF
J gene: TRBJ2-7
V gene: TRBV2
D gene: TRBD1
clone size: .

CDR3 DNA: TGTGCCAGCAGTCAAAATCGACACCAAAACATTCAGTACTTC
CDR3 protein: CASSQNRHQNIQYF
J gene: TRBJ2-4
V gene: TRBV6-2/TRBV6-3
D gene: .
clone size: .